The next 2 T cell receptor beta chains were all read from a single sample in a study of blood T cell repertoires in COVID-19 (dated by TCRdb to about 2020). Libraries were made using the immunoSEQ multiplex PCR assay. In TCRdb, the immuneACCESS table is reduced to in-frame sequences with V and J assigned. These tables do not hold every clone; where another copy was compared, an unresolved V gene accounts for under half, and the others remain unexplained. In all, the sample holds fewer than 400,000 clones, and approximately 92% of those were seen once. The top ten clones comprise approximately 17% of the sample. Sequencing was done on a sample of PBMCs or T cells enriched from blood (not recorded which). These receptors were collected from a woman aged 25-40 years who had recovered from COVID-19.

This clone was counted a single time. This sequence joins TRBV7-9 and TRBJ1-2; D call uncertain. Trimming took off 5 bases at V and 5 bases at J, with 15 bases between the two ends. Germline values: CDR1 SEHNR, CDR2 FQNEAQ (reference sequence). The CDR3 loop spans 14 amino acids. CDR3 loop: CASSPLSEVYGYTF. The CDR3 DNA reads TGTGCCAGCAGCCCCCTTTCTGAGGTTTATGGCTACACCTTC.

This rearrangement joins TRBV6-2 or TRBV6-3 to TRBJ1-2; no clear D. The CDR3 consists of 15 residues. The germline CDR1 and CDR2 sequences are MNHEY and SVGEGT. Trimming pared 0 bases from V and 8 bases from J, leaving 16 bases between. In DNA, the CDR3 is TGTGCCAGCAGTTACTCCCAGACAAGGATGTACGGCTACACCTTC. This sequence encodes CASSYSQTRMYGYTF.